Below are 22 T cell receptor beta chains sequenced from a single sample in a study of regulatory T cells in long-lasting Graves disease. Time point: newly diagnosed GD, antithyroid drugs for less than 3 months. PBMCs provided the RNA from which the TCR library was made. Building of the TCR beta libraries involved iRepertoire HTBI primers and Arm-PCR of CDR3 regions. One entry per CDR3 protein, called by TCRdb with MiXCR from the multiplex PCR reads. Here the sample spans a few hundred thousand distinct CDR3 sequences, 18% being singletons. Separately, the same data were catalogued under a study of T cells in Graves' hyperthyroidism and ophthalmopathy.

The specimen was peripheral blood mononuclear cells (PBMCs), collected at new diagnosis, from a patient treated with antithyroid drugs. Receptors originate from a woman under 40 with Graves disease.

CDR3 nucleotides: TGTGCCAGTAGTATTATGGACATGAACACTGAAGCTTTCTTT. Translated: CASSIMDMNTEAFF. The chain couples TRBV19 to TRBJ1-1; D may be TRBD1 (5 bases). CDR1 LNHDA and CDR2 SQIVND come from the germline V gene (reference sequence). The CDR3 length is 14 residues. Trimming pared 3 bases from V and 0 bases from J, leaving 8 bases between.

This clonotype showed up many times. At one end the junction does not follow the germline gene, possibly because of a read error. The rearrangement joins TRBV7-7 to TRBJ1-1; D is perhaps TRBD1 (5 bases). The CDR3 length is 16 residues. Per germline, CDR1 SSHAT and CDR2 FNYEAQ (reference sequence). The chain's CDR3 is CASSLGGEGRNTEAFF. The DNA of the CDR3 is TGTGCTAGCAGCTTAGGAGGCGAGGGGCGGAACACTGAAGCTTTCTTT.

This chain uses TRBV6-2 or TRBV6-3 with TRBJ1-6; no clear D. The CDR3 has 19 residues. The germline CDR1 and CDR2 sequences are MNHEY and SVGEGT. The ends were cut back, 2 bases at V and 4 bases at J, with 21 bases in the middle. CDR3 nucleotides: TGTGCCAGCAGTTACGCTACAATGGACCCTGGCGATTATAATTCACCCCTCCACTTT. Translation gives CASSYATMDPGDYNSPLHF.

This clonotype was counted ten times or more. In DNA, the CDR3 is TGCAGTGCTCGGGGGACTAGGTCCCCCAATGAGCAGTTCTTC. Amino acid sequence: CSARGTRSPNEQFF. The J gene is TRBJ2-1, the V gene TRBV20-1; the match to TRBD2 covers 8 bases. The V gene's germline CDR1 is DFQATT and CDR2 SNEGSKA (reference sequence). With 5 bases clipped from V and 6 bases from J, the junction kept 9 bases outside the gene matches. The CDR3 is 14 amino acids.

Many counts were recorded for this clonotype. The gene calls are TRBV15 and TRBJ2-3; 7 bases are shared with TRBD2. Per the germline V gene, CDR1 is LNHNV and CDR2 is YYDKDF (reference sequence). The V and J ends lost 3 bases and 2 bases, in that order; junction bases with no gene match: 8. This CDR3 region has 16 residues. The CDR3 protein is CATSRAAAGVTDTQYF. The CDR3 DNA reads as TGTGCCACCAGCAGGGCCGCGGCGGGAGTCACAGATACGCAGTATTTT.

Turning to this clonotype: This sequence may be a read error, since a much larger clone differs from it by one base. The chain combines TRBV6-1 with TRBJ2-1; D is possibly TRBD2 (5 bases). This CDR3 is 13 amino acids long. Trimming cost V 8 bases and J 9 bases, with 17 bases left between them. CDR1 is MNHNS, CDR2 SASEGT, per germline. The CDR3 sequence: CASGHPPRGEQFF. The CDR3 DNA reads TGTGCCAGCGGTCATCCGCCCCGGGGTGAGCAGTTCTTC.

This clonotype was counted many times. Sequence at one end of the junction differs from germline and may be a read error. This chain links TRBV7-9 with TRBJ1-1; weak D call: TRBD1 (5 bases). CDR1 SEHNR and CDR2 FQNEAQ come from the germline V gene (reference sequence). This CDR3 has 15 amino acids. CDR3 sequence (DNA): TGCGCCAGCAGCTTCGCTCCGGACACGAACACTGAAGCTTTCTTT. This codes for CASSFAPDTNTEAFF.

In its sample, this clonotype was seen many times. The genes are TRBV20-1 and TRBJ2-7; 8 bases line up with TRBD1. Losses at the gene ends were 3 bases for V and 3 bases for J; bases not matched to a gene: 1. CDR1 is DFQATT and CDR2 is SNEGSKA in the germline V gene (reference sequence). The CDR3 has 12 amino acids. The CDR3: CSASDRGYEQYF. The CDR3 region has the DNA TGCAGTGCTAGTGACAGGGGCTACGAGCAGTACTTC.

This clonotype was picked up many times. The chain has TRBV9 and TRBJ1-2; no clear D. The germline V and J ends were trimmed by 3 bases and 8 bases, with 5 bases remaining between them. CDR1 and CDR2 (germline): SGDLS, YYNGEE. This CDR3 has 10 residues. The CDR3 sequence: CASSGGGYTF. The CDR3 bases are TGTGCCAGCAGCGGGGGAGGCTACACCTTC.

As for this clonotype: A read error may explain this, as a much larger clone is one base away. The V gene is TRBV6-1, the J gene TRBJ1-2; TRBD1 aligns across 7 bases. The junction had 10 bases not matched to a gene; V was cut back by 5 bases and J by 1 base. CDR3 size: 16 residues. The germline gives CDR1 MNHNS, CDR2 SASEGT. Here the CDR3 DNA reads TGTGCCAGCAGTCACAGCGACAGGGTCCTTAACTATGGCTACACCTTC. It is translated as CASSHSDRVLNYGYTF.

This clonotype was recorded at least ten times. The V gene is TRBV5-5, the J gene TRBJ1-4; D ambiguous. V was trimmed by 4 bases and J by 1 base, leaving 8 bases between them. This CDR3 region has 14 residues. Germline V gives CDR1 SGHKS, CDR2 YYEKEE (reference sequence). CDR3 amino acids: CASSPRVTNEKLFF. The CDR3 nucleotides read TGTGCCAGCAGCCCGAGGGTAACTAATGAAAAACTGTTTTTT.

There are many counts of this clonotype. The chain combines TRBV2 with TRBJ1-2; a weak D match, TRBD1 (6 bases). The germline V gene has CDR1 SNHLY and CDR2 FYNNEI. The CDR3 has 13 residues. V lost 7 bases and J lost 5, with 14 bases in between. The CDR3 sequence is CASNQNREYGYTF. DNA of the CDR3: TGTGCCAGCAATCAGAACAGGGAGTATGGCTACACCTTC.

This clonotype was detected many times. This chain joins TRBV6-2 or TRBV6-3 and TRBJ2-7; 9 bases are shared with TRBD1. CDR1 is MNHEY, CDR2 SVGEGT, per germline. Trimming removed 0 bases from V and 2 bases from J; junction bases left unmatched: 14. This CDR3 spans 19 amino acids. The CDR3 loop is CASSYSIPFRQGVPYEQYF. The CDR3 DNA reads TGTGCCAGCAGTTACTCGATACCCTTTAGACAGGGGGTCCCCTACGAGCAGTACTTC.

At least ten counts were recorded for this clonotype. This may arise from a read error, as a much more abundant clone is one base away. The V gene is TRBV9, the J gene TRBJ1-5, with 7 bases fitting TRBD1. Looked up from germline, CDR1 is SGDLS and CDR2 is YYNGEE. CDR3 length: 15 amino acids. V was pared by 3 bases and J by 0 bases, with 3 bases of the junction left unmatched. CDR3 sequence: CASSAGQNSNQPQHF. In nucleotides, the CDR3 is TGTGCCAGCAGCGCGGGACAGAATAGCAATCAGCCCCAGCATTTT.

This chain uses TRBV6-1 with TRBJ1-3; no reliable D call. Trimming cost V 10 bases and J 1 base, with 11 bases left between them. The CDR3 is 13 amino acids. Germline CDR1 reads MNHNS; CDR2 reads SASEGT. The CDR3 region has the DNA TGTGCCACCGCAAACTTTTCTGGAAACACCATATATTTT. It translates to CATANFSGNTIYF.

The table lists this clonotype with a few counts. This chain connects TRBV29-1 to TRBJ1-1; unclear D gene. From germline, CDR1 is SQVTM and CDR2 ANQGSEA. CDR3 length: 12 residues. With 0 bases removed from V and 10 bases from J, the gap between germline ends came to 12 bases. CDR3 residues: CSVEDGVRGAFF. The CDR3 bases are TGCAGCGTTGAAGATGGGGTACGTGGAGCTTTCTTT.

This clonotype was seen many times. This sequence joins TRBV7-9 and TRBJ2-5; TRBD1 or TRBD2 may be the D gene (6 bases each). Germline CDR1 SEHNR, CDR2 FQNEAQ (reference sequence). CDR3 length equals 16 residues. With 5 bases removed from V and 2 bases from J, the gap between germline ends came to 18 bases. CDR3 sequence reads: CASSPLGGREQETQYF. The CDR3 DNA reads as TGTGCCAGCAGCCCCCTGGGGGGCAGGGAGCAAGAGACCCAGTACTTC.

This clonotype was detected many times. The rearrangement joins TRBV19 to TRBJ1-1; D uncertain. The V and J ends lost 3 bases and 0 bases respectively, with 14 bases between them. The CDR3 is 16 amino acids. The V gene's germline CDR1 is LNHDA and CDR2 SQIVND (reference sequence). Here the CDR3 reads CASSMSIGRMNTEAFF. The CDR3 DNA sequence: TGTGCCAGTAGTATGAGCATCGGGCGGATGAACACTGAAGCTTTCTTT.

This clonotype has ten or more counts. The V gene is TRBV12-3 or TRBV12-4, the J gene TRBJ2-1; D perhaps matches TRBD1 (5 bases). This CDR3 comprises 15 residues. Trimming stripped 10 bases from V and 2 bases from J, with 18 bases between. The CDR3 loop reads CATFPAGAPYNEQFF. CDR3 in DNA: TGTGCCACTTTCCCGGCTGGGGCCCCCTACAATGAGCAGTTCTTC.

This clonotype was seen repeatedly, ten times or more. V is TRBV14 and J is TRBJ1-1; D is possibly TRBD1 (6 bases). CDR3 length: 13 residues. Per the germline V gene, CDR1 is SGHDN and CDR2 is FVKESK. Trimming stripped 0 bases from V and 13 bases from J, with 15 bases between. The CDR3 DNA reads TGTGCCAGCAGCCAAGATGTCCAGGGGTTCGTTTTCTTT. Protein product: CASSQDVQGFVFF.

This clonotype was seen many times. The chain joins TRBV4-2 to TRBJ1-5; D is unresolved. The CDR3 runs to 15 residues. Germline CDR1 reads LGHNA; CDR2 reads YNFKEQ. V was trimmed by 0 bases and J by 9 bases, leaving 15 bases between them. CDR3: CASSQDLSALGPQHF. Written as DNA, the CDR3 is TGTGCCAGCAGCCAAGATCTTTCGGCCTTGGGGCCCCAGCATTTT.

This clonotype occurred many times. V gene TRBV20-1 combines with J gene TRBJ2-7; D is unresolved. From germline, CDR1 is DFQATT and CDR2 SNEGSKA (reference sequence). The CDR3 contains 11 residues. Between the trimmed V and J ends, which lost 5 bases and 1 base, there was a span of 6 bases. The CDR3 region has the DNA TGCAGTGCTCGAGCTTCCTACGAGCAGTACTTC. It encodes CSARASYEQYF.